These 31 T cell receptor beta chains were sequenced from one sample in a study of cytomegalovirus exposure and HLA in healthy donors. It was with 60 Vbeta and 13 Jbeta primers that the PCR ran. The method was immunoSEQ multiplex PCR; TCRdb's version includes in-frame clones alone and lacks a portion of them. The sample holds roughly 86,000 clones, about two thirds seen once. The sequenced material came from PBMCs. The receptor set was obtained from a woman in her fifties or sixties in good health and CMV-seropositive.

The chain combines TRBV6-5 with TRBJ1-1; no clear D gene. Trimming left V 8 bases short and J 6 bases short, with 19 bases between. Germline V CDR1 and CDR2: MNHEY, SVGAGI. This CDR3 spans 14 amino acids. CDR3 nucleotides: TGTGCCAGCTCACGTGATCCAAGGAGAGCTGAAGCTTTCTTT. It codes for CASSRDPRRAEAFF.

This clone occurred once. The genes are TRBV28 and TRBJ1-4; 8 nucleotides align to TRBD1. CDR1 and CDR2 (germline): MDHEN, SYDVKM. This CDR3 is built from 13 residues. J gave up 6 bases and V 3 bases, and 0 bases lay outside the gene matches. The CDR3 region has the DNA TGTGCCAGCAGTTTGGGACAGGATGAAAAACTGTTTTTT. Its protein product is CASSLGQDEKLFF.

V gene TRBV28 combines with J gene TRBJ1-6, with D unresolved. The CDR3 sequence is 14 residues long. Between the trimmed V and J ends, which lost 5 bases and 8 bases, there was a span of 13 bases. Germline CDR1 and CDR2: MDHEN and SYDVKM. CDR3 nucleotide sequence: TGTGCCAGCAGTCTCCTCGGGTCCCATTCACCCCTCCACTTT. This sequence encodes CASSLLGSHSPLHF.

The chain links TRBV5-1 to TRBJ2-4; perhaps TRBD2 as D (6 bases). The CDR3 is made up of 17 amino acids. Between the trimmed V and J ends, which lost 1 base and 0 bases, there was a span of 14 bases. From germline, CDR1 is SGHRS and CDR2 YFSETQ. CDR3 sequence reads: CASSLNSGVLAKNIQYF. CDR3 coding DNA: TGCGCCAGCAGCTTGAACTCGGGAGTCCTAGCCAAAAACATTCAGTACTTC.

To note about this clone: The same CDR3 is also encoded by other DNA sequences in this sample. This chain joins TRBV30 and TRBJ1-5; no firm D call. V gave up 0 bases and J gave up 1 base, with 4 bases separating them. The germline gives CDR1 GTSNPN, CDR2 SVGIG (reference sequence). CDR3 length: 13 amino acids. The CDR3 region has the DNA TGTGCCTGGAGTGTCCAGAGCAATCAGCCCCAGCATTTT. Residues: CAWSVQSNQPQHF.

J is TRBJ1-5 and V is TRBV5-1; 7 bases are a match to TRBD1. The CDR3 spans 16 residues. V lost 4 bases to trimming and J lost 3 bases; unmatched junction nucleotides: 10. The germline V gene encodes CDR1 SGHRS and CDR2 YFSETQ. CDR3 in amino acids: CASSPGTATFNQPQHF. For the CDR3, the DNA is TGCGCCAGCAGCCCAGGGACAGCAACCTTCAATCAGCCCCAGCATTTT.

The V call is TRBV7-9, the J call TRBJ2-3; the match to TRBD1 covers 8 bases. Per the germline V gene, CDR1 is SEHNR and CDR2 is FQNEAQ (reference sequence). J gave up 6 bases and V 4 bases, and 6 bases lay outside the gene matches. This CDR3 contains 14 residues. The CDR3 spells CASSYGQGLDTQYF. The CDR3 DNA reads TGTGCCAGCAGCTACGGACAGGGTTTGGATACGCAGTATTTT.

J is TRBJ2-7 and V is TRBV7-8, with D unclear. This CDR3 is built from 13 residues. Germline V gives CDR1 SGHVS, CDR2 FQNEAQ. Trimming removed 1 base at V and 2 bases at J, with 6 bases between. CDR3 DNA sequence: TGTGCCAGCAGCTTAGAACTAACCTACGAGCAGTACTTC. It is translated as CASSLELTYEQYF.

The CDR3 DNA sequence: TGTGCCAGCTGGGTTTCAGGCAGGGGGAACACTGAAGCTTTCTTT. Its protein product is CASWVSGRGNTEAFF. This sequence joins TRBV28 and TRBJ1-1; a possible D gene is TRBD1 (6 bases). Per the germline V gene, CDR1 is MDHEN and CDR2 is SYDVKM. The CDR3 is 15 residues long. Trimming stripped 8 bases from V and 1 base from J, with 17 bases between.

The table lists this clone with a few counts. This chain uses TRBV2 with TRBJ2-7; a weak D match, TRBD1 (6 bases). The CDR3 is 11 amino acids. V was trimmed by 7 bases and J by 5 bases, leaving 9 bases between them. The germline gives CDR1 SNHLY, CDR2 FYNNEI. DNA of the CDR3: TGTGCCAGCAACGGACAGAACGAGCAGTACTTC. Protein product: CASNGQNEQYF.

This clone showed up just a few times. The CDR3 DNA follows: TGCGCCAGCAGCTTGGCGGGGAATGAAAAACTGTTTTTT. Translation: CASSLAGNEKLFF. The chain carries TRBV5-1 and TRBJ1-4; no clear D. This CDR3 comprises 13 residues. V was trimmed by 0 bases and J by 5 bases, leaving 5 bases between them. In germline, CDR1 is SGHRS, CDR2 YFSETQ.

The chain combines TRBV2 with TRBJ1-3, with D maybe TRBD1 (6 bases). CDR3 size: 13 residues. The germline V gene has CDR1 SNHLY and CDR2 FYNNEI. The V gene lost 6 bases and the J gene lost 7 bases, with 13 bases spanning the gap. This chain's CDR3 is CASRRGGSNTIYF. CDR3 bases: TGTGCCAGCAGAAGAGGGGGAAGCAACACCATATATTTT.

This clone was seen ten or more times. The chain has TRBV5-8 and TRBJ2-7; 7 positions match TRBD1. Trimming took 2 bases from V and 12 from J; bases not matched to a gene: 17. The CDR3 loop spans 15 amino acids. Germline V gene lookup returns CDR1 SGHTS and CDR2 YDEGEE. This chain's CDR3 is CASSFRDSLGHQAYF. As DNA, the CDR3 is TGTGCCAGCAGCTTCCGGGACAGTCTAGGCCACCAGGCGTACTTC.

This clone came up a few times. The chain couples TRBV25-1 to TRBJ2-3; 12 nucleotides line up with TRBD1. Germline CDR1 reads MGHDK; CDR2 reads SYGVNS. J was trimmed by 4 bases and V by 4 bases; bases with no gene match: 12. This CDR3 comprises 18 residues. The CDR3 DNA reads TGTGCCAGCAGTGGCCCCCCCCCGGGACAGGGGGCCGCAGATACGCAGTATTTT. Protein sequence: CASSGPPPGQGAADTQYF.

The table lists this clone with a count of one. The chain links TRBV28 to TRBJ2-1; the D is unclear. The length of the CDR3 is 15 residues. Between the trimmed V and J ends, which lost 3 bases and 0 bases, there was a span of 9 bases. The germline V gene has CDR1 MDHEN and CDR2 SYDVKM. The CDR3 here is CASSFVVGSYNEQFF. CDR3 bases: TGTGCCAGCAGTTTTGTAGTCGGCTCCTACAATGAGCAGTTCTTC.

The V and J genes are TRBV18 and TRBJ1-6; D call uncertain. V was cut by 3 bases and J by 11 bases, with 11 bases left in between. The CDR3 totals 13 residues. Germline values: CDR1 KGHSH, CDR2 LQKENI. CDR3 residues: CASSPQSETPLHF. The DNA of the CDR3 is TGTGCCAGCTCACCCCAAAGTGAGACACCCCTCCACTTT.

The V call is TRBV7-6, the J call TRBJ1-2; D is ambiguous. V lost 2 bases, J lost 4 bases, and 14 bases lay in between. The CDR3 runs 15 residues. CDR1 and CDR2 from the germline V gene are SGHVS and FNYEAQ. The CDR3 protein is CASSLNQNPIYGYTF. The CDR3 nucleotides are TGTGCCAGCAGCTTAAACCAGAACCCGATCTATGGCTACACCTTC.

This chain uses TRBV19 with TRBJ2-1; D is uncertain. In germline, CDR1 is LNHDA, CDR2 SQIVND (reference sequence). V shed 2 bases and J shed 0 bases, with 8 bases lying between them. This CDR3 region has 15 residues. The CDR3 here is CASSITLRSYNEQFF. The CDR3 nucleotides are TGTGCCAGTAGTATAACCCTACGCTCCTACAATGAGCAGTTCTTC.

V is TRBV28 and J is TRBJ1-6; 8 nucleotides match TRBD1. Trimming at V came to 2 bases and at J to 9 bases, leaving 12 bases not matched to a gene. The length of the CDR3 is 17 residues. CDR1 and CDR2 (germline): MDHEN, SYDVKM. The CDR3: CASSLLRQGTEGSPLHF. CDR3 DNA: TGTGCCAGCAGTTTACTAAGACAGGGGACAGAGGGTTCACCCCTCCACTTT.

In its sample, this clone was seen once. The chain has TRBV7-9 and TRBJ1-2; D might be TRBD1 (5 bases). The germline CDR1 and CDR2 sequences are SEHNR and FQNEAQ (reference sequence). CDR3 length equals 16 residues. Trimming took off 7 bases at V and 4 bases at J, with 22 bases between the two ends. The CDR3 spells CASIPRAGTHLYGYTF. CDR3 DNA sequence: TGTGCCAGCATCCCGCGGGCAGGGACTCACCTCTATGGCTACACCTTC.

The chain employs TRBV5-1 and TRBJ2-5; 9 positions match TRBD2. The junction had 3 bases not matched to a gene; V was cut back by 4 bases and J by 2 bases. CDR3 length: 14 amino acids. Looked up from germline, CDR1 is SGHRS and CDR2 is YFSETQ. CDR3 sequence reads: CASSRLAGQETQYF. For the CDR3, the DNA is TGCGCCAGCAGCAGGCTAGCGGGGCAAGAGACCCAGTACTTC.

This rearrangement joins TRBV6-5 to TRBJ1-2, with 7 bases that match TRBD1. V lost 6 bases and J lost 10; bases outside the gene matches: 14. This CDR3 region has 14 residues. Germline V gene sequence: CDR1 MNHEY, CDR2 SVGAGI. CDR3 sequence: CASSRTGATTDYTF. For the CDR3, the DNA is TGTGCCAGCAGCAGAACAGGGGCCACCACAGACTACACCTTC.

CDR3 coding DNA: TGTGCCAGCAACGAACAGGGGCGCAATGAGCAGTTCTTC. Residues: CASNEQGRNEQFF. V is TRBV2 and J is TRBJ2-1; TRBD1 matches 7 bases. Germline V gene sequence: CDR1 SNHLY, CDR2 FYNNEI. The CDR3 consists of 13 residues. V shed 7 bases, J shed 6 bases, and the junction held 6 bases outside the gene matches.

The rearrangement joins TRBV7-3 to TRBJ1-2, with 7 bases fitting TRBD1. CDR1 SGHTA and CDR2 FQGTGA come from the germline V gene. The CDR3 loop spans 13 amino acids. The junction had 3 bases not matched to a gene; V was cut back by 5 bases and J by 3 bases. This CDR3 reads CASSPGTDYGYTF. CDR3 nucleotide sequence: TGTGCCAGCAGCCCCGGGACAGACTATGGCTACACCTTC.

The genes are TRBV11-2 and TRBJ1-1; the D gene is possibly TRBD1 (6 bases). Germline CDR1 SGHAT, CDR2 FQNNGV. Trimming removed 0 bases from V and 5 bases from J, with 10 bases in between. This CDR3 is built from 14 residues. CDR3 amino acids: CASSLEQGLTEAFF. CDR3 sequence (DNA): TGTGCCAGCAGCTTAGAACAGGGTCTGACTGAAGCTTTCTTT.

V is TRBV6-5 and J is TRBJ1-3, with D possibly TRBD1 on 6 matching bases. V shed 5 bases and J shed 3 bases, with 14 bases lying between them. Germline CDR1 MNHEY, CDR2 SVGAGI. The CDR3 extends over 15 amino acids. CDR3 DNA: TGTGCCAGCAGTGTACAGGGTTCGGGTGGAAACACCATATATTTT. Translation gives CASSVQGSGGNTIYF.

This chain links TRBV7-9 with TRBJ1-2; D uncertain. The CDR3 sequence is 15 residues long. CDR1 SEHNR and CDR2 FQNEAQ come from the germline V gene (reference sequence). V was clipped by 5 bases and J by 0 bases, with 13 bases between them. This chain's CDR3 is CASSPLRETNYGYTF. CDR3 sequence (DNA): TGTGCCAGCAGCCCTCTCCGGGAGACTAACTATGGCTACACCTTC. The whole variable domain, filled in from reference TRBV7-9 and TRBJ1-2, reads DTGVSQNPRHKITKRGQNVTFRCDPISEHNRLYWYRQTLGQGPEFLTYFQNEAQLEKSRLLSDRFSAERPKGSFSTLEIQRTEQGDSAMYLCASSPLRETNYGYTFGSGTRLTVV.

By share, this clone counts as medium-sized. The V call is TRBV7-9, the J call TRBJ1-2; D may be TRBD1 (6 bases). In germline, CDR1 is SEHNR, CDR2 FQNEAQ (reference sequence). Trimming left V 3 bases short and J 5 bases short, with 16 bases between. The CDR3 is made up of 15 amino acids. CDR3 DNA: TGTGCCAGCAGCTTTAGGGACAATTACTTGTATGGCTACACCTTC. Its translation is CASSFRDNYLYGYTF.

This rearrangement joins TRBV5-1 to TRBJ2-2; D uncertain. This CDR3 is built from 15 residues. Germline V gene data show CDR1 as SGHRS and CDR2 as YFSETQ. The V and J ends lost 4 bases and 1 base respectively, with 11 bases between them. The CDR3 protein is CASSPTSGNTGELFF. The CDR3 nucleotides are TGCGCCAGCAGCCCAACCTCAGGGAACACCGGGGAGCTGTTTTTT. Full variable domain (remainder filled in from reference TRBV5-1 and TRBJ2-2): KAGVTQTPRYLIKTRGQQVTLSCSPISGHRSVSWYQQTPGQGLQFLFEYFSETQRNKGNFPGRFSGRQFSNSRSEMNVSTLELGDSALYLCASSPTSGNTGELFFGEGSRLTVL.

This clone was recorded once. The chain couples TRBV4-3 to TRBJ2-7; possibly TRBD1 for D (6 bases). The germline V and J ends were trimmed by 1 base and 6 bases, with 13 bases remaining between them. The V gene's germline CDR1 is LGHNA and CDR2 YSLEER. The CDR3 sequence is 14 residues long. CDR3 coding DNA: TGCGCCAGCAGCCAAGTCGTAACAGGGTTCGAGCAGTACTTC. Translating it yields CASSQVVTGFEQYF.

The V gene is TRBV5-1, the J gene TRBJ2-5; 7 bases match TRBD1. The CDR3 loop spans 15 amino acids. V gave up 2 bases and J gave up 2 bases; unmatched junction bases: 6. Germline V gene data show CDR1 as SGHRS and CDR2 as YFSETQ. The CDR3 DNA is TGCGCCAGCAGCTTACGACAGGGTTCTCAAGAGACCCAGTACTTC. Residues: CASSLRQGSQETQYF.